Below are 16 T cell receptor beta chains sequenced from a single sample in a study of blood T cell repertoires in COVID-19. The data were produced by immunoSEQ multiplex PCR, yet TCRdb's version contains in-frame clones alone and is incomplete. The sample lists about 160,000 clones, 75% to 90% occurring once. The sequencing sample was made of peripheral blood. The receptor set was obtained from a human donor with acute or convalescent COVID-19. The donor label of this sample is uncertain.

The CDR3: CASSQGREYSPLHF. DNA of the CDR3: TGTGCCAGCAGCCAAGGCCGGGAGTATTCACCCCTCCACTTT. The chain recombines TRBV14 with TRBJ1-6; no clear D. Germline CDR1 and CDR2: SGHDN and FVKESK. V was clipped by 1 base and J by 8 bases, with 9 bases between them. This CDR3 has 14 amino acids.

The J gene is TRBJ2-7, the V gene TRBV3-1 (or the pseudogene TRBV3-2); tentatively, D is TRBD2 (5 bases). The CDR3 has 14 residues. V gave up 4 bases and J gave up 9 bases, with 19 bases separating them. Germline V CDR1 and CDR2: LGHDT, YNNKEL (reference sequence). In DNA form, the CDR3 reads TGTGCCAGCAGCCGGTTAAAAGGACCCGCGGGGCAGTACTTC. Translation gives CASSRLKGPAGQYF.

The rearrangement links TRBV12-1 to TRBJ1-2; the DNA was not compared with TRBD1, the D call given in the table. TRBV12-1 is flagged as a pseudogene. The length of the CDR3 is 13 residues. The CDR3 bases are TGTGCCAGCAGCTTTTACAGGTCCTATGGCTACACCTTC. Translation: CASSFYRSYGYTF.

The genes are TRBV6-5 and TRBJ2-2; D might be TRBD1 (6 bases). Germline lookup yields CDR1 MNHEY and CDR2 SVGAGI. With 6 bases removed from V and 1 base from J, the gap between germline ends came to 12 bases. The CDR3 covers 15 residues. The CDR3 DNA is TGTGCCAGCAGATATGGACAGATGAACACCGGGGAGCTGTTTTTT. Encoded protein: CASRYGQMNTGELFF.

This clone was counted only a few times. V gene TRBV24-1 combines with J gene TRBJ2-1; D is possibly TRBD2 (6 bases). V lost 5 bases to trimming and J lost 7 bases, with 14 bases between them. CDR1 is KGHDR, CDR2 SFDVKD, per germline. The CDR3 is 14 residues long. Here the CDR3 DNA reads TGTGCCACCAGTGTGGGGGGAAGGAGGAATGAGCAGTTCTTC. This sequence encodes CATSVGGRRNEQFF.

The CDR3 is CASSLEQGSRGYTF. In DNA form, the CDR3 reads TGTGCCAGCAGTTTAGAACAGGGGAGTAGAGGCTACACCTTC. This chain joins TRBV28 and TRBJ1-2, with 7 bases that match TRBD1. Germline values: CDR1 MDHEN, CDR2 SYDVKM. This CDR3 has 14 residues. V shed 2 bases and J 8 bases; nucleotides not matched to a gene: 8.

CDR3 DNA sequence: TGTGCCAGCAGTTCTCTAGGTGGCGGCAATCAGCCCCAGCATTTT. Encoded protein: CASSSLGGGNQPQHF. The chain joins TRBV28 to TRBJ1-5; D is ambiguous. V shed 4 bases and J shed 2 bases, with 12 bases lying between them. The CDR3 covers 15 residues. Germline CDR1 and CDR2: MDHEN and SYDVKM.

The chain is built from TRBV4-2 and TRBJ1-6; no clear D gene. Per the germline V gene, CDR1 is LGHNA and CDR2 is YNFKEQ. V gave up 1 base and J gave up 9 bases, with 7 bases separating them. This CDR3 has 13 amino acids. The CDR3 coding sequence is TGTGCCAGCAGCCAAGGAGAATCTTCACCCCTCCACTTT. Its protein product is CASSQGESSPLHF.

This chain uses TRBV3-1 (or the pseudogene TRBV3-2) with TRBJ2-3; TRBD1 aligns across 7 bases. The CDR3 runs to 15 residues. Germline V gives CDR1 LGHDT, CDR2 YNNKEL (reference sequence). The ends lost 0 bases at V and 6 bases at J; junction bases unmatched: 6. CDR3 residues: CASSQDNRGRDTQYF. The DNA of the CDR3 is TGTGCCAGCAGCCAAGATAACAGGGGACGGGATACGCAGTATTTT.

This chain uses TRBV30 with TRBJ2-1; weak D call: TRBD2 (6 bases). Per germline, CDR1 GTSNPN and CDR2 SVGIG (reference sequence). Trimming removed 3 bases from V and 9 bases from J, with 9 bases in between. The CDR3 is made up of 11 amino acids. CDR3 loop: CAWSGTFEQFF. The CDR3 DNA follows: TGTGCCTGGAGCGGGACTTTTGAGCAGTTCTTC.

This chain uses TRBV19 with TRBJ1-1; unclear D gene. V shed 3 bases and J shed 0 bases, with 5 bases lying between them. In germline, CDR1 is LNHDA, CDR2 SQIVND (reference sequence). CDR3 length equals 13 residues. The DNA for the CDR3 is TGTGCCAGTAGTATGAGGTTGAACACTGAAGCTTTCTTT. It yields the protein CASSMRLNTEAFF. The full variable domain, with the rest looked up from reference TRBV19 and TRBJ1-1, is DGGITQSPKYLFRKEGQNVTLSCEQNLNHDAMYWYRQDPGQGLRLIYYSQIVNDFQKGDIAEGYSVSREKKESFPLTVTSAQKNPTAFYLCASSMRLNTEAFFGQGTRLTVV.

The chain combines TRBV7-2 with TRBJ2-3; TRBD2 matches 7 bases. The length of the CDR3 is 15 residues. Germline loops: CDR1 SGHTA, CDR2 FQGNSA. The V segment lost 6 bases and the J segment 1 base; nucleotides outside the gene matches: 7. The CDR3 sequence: CASRGPGGRTDTQYF. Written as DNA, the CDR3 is TGTGCCAGCAGAGGACCGGGGGGACGCACAGATACGCAGTATTTT.

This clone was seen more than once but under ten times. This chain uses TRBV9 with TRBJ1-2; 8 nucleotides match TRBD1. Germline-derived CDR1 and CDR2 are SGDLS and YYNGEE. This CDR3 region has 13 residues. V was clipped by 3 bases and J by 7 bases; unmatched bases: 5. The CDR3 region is CASSDGQGAGYTF. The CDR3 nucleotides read TGTGCCAGCAGCGATGGGCAGGGGGCTGGCTACACCTTC.

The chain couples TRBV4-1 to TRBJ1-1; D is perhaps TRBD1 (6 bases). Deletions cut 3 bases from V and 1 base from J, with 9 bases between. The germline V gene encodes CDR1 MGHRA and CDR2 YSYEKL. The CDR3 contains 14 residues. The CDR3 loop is CASSQMTGNTEAFF. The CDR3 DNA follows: TGCGCCAGCAGCCAGATGACAGGGAACACTGAAGCTTTCTTT.

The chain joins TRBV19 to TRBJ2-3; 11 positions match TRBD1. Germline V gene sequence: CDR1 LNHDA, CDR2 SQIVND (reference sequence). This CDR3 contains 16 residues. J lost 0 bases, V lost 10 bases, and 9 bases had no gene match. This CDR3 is CATTDRGQISTDTQYF. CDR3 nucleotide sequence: TGTGCCACCACGGACAGGGGGCAAATCAGCACAGATACGCAGTATTTT.

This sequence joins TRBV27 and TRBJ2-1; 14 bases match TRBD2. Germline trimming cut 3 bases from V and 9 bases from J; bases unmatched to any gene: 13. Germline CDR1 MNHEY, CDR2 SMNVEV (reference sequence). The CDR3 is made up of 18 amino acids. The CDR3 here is CASSFSAMGLAGEREQFF. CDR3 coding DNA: TGTGCCAGCAGTTTCTCAGCAATGGGACTAGCGGGGGAACGTGAGCAGTTCTTC.